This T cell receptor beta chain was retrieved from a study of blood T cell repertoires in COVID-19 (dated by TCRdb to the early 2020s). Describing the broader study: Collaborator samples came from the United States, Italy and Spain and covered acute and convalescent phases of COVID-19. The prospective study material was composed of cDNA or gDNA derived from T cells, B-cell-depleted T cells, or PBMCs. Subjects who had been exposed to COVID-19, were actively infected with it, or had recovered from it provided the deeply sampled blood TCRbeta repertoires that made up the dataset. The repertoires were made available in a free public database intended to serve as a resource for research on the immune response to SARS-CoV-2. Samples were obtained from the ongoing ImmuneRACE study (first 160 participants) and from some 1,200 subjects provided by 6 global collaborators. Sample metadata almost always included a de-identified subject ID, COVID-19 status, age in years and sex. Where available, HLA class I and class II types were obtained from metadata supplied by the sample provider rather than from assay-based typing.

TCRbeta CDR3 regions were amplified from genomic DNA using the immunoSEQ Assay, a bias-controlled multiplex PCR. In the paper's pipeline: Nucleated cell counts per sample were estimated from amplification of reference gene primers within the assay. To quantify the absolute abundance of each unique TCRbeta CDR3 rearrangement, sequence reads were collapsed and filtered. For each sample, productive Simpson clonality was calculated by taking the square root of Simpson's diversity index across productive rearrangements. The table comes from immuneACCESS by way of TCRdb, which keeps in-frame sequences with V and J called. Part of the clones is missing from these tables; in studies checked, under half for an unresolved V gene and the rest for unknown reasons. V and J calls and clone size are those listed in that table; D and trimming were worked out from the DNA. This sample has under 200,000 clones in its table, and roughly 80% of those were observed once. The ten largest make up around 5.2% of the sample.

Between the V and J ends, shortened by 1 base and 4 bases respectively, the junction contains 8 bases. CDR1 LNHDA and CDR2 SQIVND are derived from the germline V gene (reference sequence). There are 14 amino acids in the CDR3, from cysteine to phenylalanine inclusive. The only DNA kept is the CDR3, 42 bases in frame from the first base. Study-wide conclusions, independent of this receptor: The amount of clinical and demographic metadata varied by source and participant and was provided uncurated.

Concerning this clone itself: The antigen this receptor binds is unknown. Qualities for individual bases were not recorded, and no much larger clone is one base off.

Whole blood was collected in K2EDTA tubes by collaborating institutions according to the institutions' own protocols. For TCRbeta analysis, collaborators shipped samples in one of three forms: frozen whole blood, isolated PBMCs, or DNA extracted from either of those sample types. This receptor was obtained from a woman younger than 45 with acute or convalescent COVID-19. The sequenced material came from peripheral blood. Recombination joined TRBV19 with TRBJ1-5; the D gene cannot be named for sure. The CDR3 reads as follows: CASSIVAENQPQHF. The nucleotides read TGTGCCAGTAGTATAGTGGCCGAAAATCAGCCCCAGCATTTT.